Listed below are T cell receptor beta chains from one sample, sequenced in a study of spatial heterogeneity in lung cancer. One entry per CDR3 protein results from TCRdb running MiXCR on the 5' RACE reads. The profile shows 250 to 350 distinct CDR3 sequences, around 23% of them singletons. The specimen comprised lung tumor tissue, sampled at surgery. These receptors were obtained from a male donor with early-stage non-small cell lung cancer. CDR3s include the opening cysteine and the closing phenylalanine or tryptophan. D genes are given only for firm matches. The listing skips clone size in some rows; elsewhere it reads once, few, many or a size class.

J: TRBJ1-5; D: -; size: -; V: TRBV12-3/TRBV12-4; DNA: TGTGCCAGCAGTCGGGAGGATAGCAATCAGCCCCAGCATTTT; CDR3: CASSREDSNQPQHF
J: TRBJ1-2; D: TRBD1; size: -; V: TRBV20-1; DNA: TGCAGTGCTAGAGCCCAGGGGACAGGGCGTCACTATGGCTACACCTTC; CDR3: CSARAQGTGRHYGYTF
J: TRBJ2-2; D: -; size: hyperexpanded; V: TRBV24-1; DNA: TGTGCCACCAGTAGTAGACGGTGGAACACCGGGGAGCTGTTTTTT; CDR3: CATSSRRWNTGELFF
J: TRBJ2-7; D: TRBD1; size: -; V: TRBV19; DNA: TGTGCCAGTAGTATCTTGGGACAGAGCTACGAGCAGTACTTC; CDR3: CASSILGQSYEQYF
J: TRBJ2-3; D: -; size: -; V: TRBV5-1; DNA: TGCGCCAGCAGTTTTGACAGCTACACAGATACGCAGTATTTT; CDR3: CASSFDSYTDTQYF
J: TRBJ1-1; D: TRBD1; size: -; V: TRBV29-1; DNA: TGCAGCGTTTCCCGGGACAGGAACCAAGCTTTCTTT; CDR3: CSVSRDRNQAFF
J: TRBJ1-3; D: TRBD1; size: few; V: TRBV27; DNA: TGTGCCAGCAGTGGACAGGGGCCGCACTCTGGAAACACCATATATTTT; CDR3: CASSGQGPHSGNTIYF
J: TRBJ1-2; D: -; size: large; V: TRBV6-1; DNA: TGTGCCAGCATATTATGGGGGGAGGACTATGGCTACACCTTC; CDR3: CASILWGEDYGYTF
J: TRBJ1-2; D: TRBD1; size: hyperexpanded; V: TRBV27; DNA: TGTGCCAGCAGTTCCGGGACAGGTTCGAAAGGCTACACCTTC; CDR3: CASSSGTGSKGYTF
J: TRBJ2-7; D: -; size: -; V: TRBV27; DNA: TGTGCCTCCCGGCGGAATCCGATGGTATTCGACGAGCAGTACTTC; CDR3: CASRRNPMVFDEQYF
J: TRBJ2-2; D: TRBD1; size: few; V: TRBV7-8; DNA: TGTGCCAGCAGCCGGGACAGGACGAACACCGGGGAGCTGTTTTTT; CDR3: CASSRDRTNTGELFF
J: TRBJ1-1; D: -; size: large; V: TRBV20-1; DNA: TGCAGTGCTAGAGCTAGCACTGAAGCTTTCTTT; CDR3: CSARASTEAFF